Below, 28 T cell receptor beta chains from the same sample are listed, as sequenced in a study of blood T cell repertoires in COVID-19. Libraries were prepared by immunoSEQ multiplex PCR; TCRdb keeps only in-frame clonotypes and omits some of them. This sample has just over 150,000 clones, with 70% to 85% found just once. The sample taken for sequencing was peripheral blood. The receptors derive from a woman aged 40-49 years with COVID-19, enrolled during active disease.

This clone occurred a few times. This chain joins TRBV10-3 and TRBJ2-1; tentatively, D is TRBD1 (6 bases). V lost 3 bases to trimming and J lost 9 bases, with 12 bases between them. This CDR3 spans 13 amino acids. The V gene's germline CDR1 is ENHRY and CDR2 SYGVKD. CDR3 sequence reads: CAISDQQGVEQFF. Here the CDR3 DNA reads TGTGCCATCAGTGACCAACAGGGTGTTGAGCAGTTCTTC.

The gene calls are TRBV9 and TRBJ2-5; 8 bases align to TRBD1. V lost 4 bases, J lost 4 bases, and 6 bases stayed unmatched. Per germline, CDR1 SGDLS and CDR2 YYNGEE. The CDR3 contains 14 residues. In DNA, the CDR3 is TGTGCCAGCAGCCAACAGGGGGGCGGAGAGACCCAGTACTTC. This codes for CASSQQGGGETQYF.

The sample holds a few counts of this clone. V is TRBV7-2 and J is TRBJ1-5, with a tentative D call TRBD1 (6 bases). This CDR3 is built from 15 residues. Germline lookup yields CDR1 SGHTA and CDR2 FQGNSA. Between the trimmed V and J ends, which lost 0 bases and 3 bases, there was a span of 9 bases. The DNA of the CDR3 is TGTGCCAGCAGCTTAGCGTGGGGGCCCAATCAGCCCCAGCATTTT. This sequence encodes CASSLAWGPNQPQHF.

The chain employs TRBV6-4 and TRBJ2-1; no firm D call. The CDR3 is 15 residues long. With 4 bases removed from V and 0 bases from J, the gap between germline ends came to 10 bases. Looked up from germline, CDR1 is MRHNA and CDR2 is SNTAGT. DNA for the CDR3: TGTGCCAGCAGTGGTCAACCTAGCTCCTACAATGAGCAGTTCTTC. As protein: CASSGQPSSYNEQFF.

V usage is TRBV5-5 and J usage is TRBJ1-4; TRBD1 matches 7 bases. This CDR3 is 14 amino acids long. Germline V gene data show CDR1 as SGHKS and CDR2 as YYEKEE (reference sequence). The junction had 6 bases not matched to a gene; V was cut back by 2 bases and J by 8 bases. This chain's CDR3 is CASSLEGADEKLFF. The DNA for the CDR3 is TGTGCCAGCAGCTTAGAGGGGGCAGACGAAAAACTGTTTTTT.

The rearrangement joins TRBV7-2 to TRBJ1-1; the D gene is possibly TRBD1 (5 bases). This CDR3 has 12 residues. The germline CDR1 and CDR2 sequences are SGHTA and FQGNSA. V lost 5 bases and J 11 bases, leaving 15 bases between the germline ends. The CDR3 nucleotides are TGTGCCAGCAGCCAGGCGGGGGGTTCGGCTTTCTTT. Its translation is CASSQAGGSAFF.

V usage is TRBV10-2 and J usage is TRBJ2-7, with 7 bases that match TRBD2. The trim removed 8 bases at V and 2 bases at J, leaving 6 bases unmatched. In germline, CDR1 is WSHSY, CDR2 SAAADI. CDR3 length equals 13 residues. The CDR3 nucleotides read TGCGCCAGCCAGAAGGCGGGAGCCTACGAGCAGTACTTC. Protein product: CASQKAGAYEQYF.

This rearrangement joins TRBV12-3 or TRBV12-4 to TRBJ1-2; 7 nucleotides match TRBD1. The CDR3 covers 13 residues. The trim removed 3 bases at V and 6 bases at J, leaving 4 bases unmatched. CDR3: CASSFNDRDGYTF. The CDR3 nucleotides read TGTGCCAGCAGTTTTAACGACAGGGATGGCTACACCTTC.

This clone was counted only a few times. This chain joins TRBV2 and TRBJ2-1, with 8 bases aligning to TRBD1. The CDR3 consists of 17 residues. Germline V gene sequence: CDR1 SNHLY, CDR2 FYNNEI. V trimming: 2 bases; J trimming: 3 bases; junction bases outside the gene matches: 9. The CDR3 here is CASSERSGTGDYNEQFF. The CDR3 nucleotides are TGTGCCAGCAGTGAACGCTCCGGGACAGGAGACTACAATGAGCAGTTCTTC.

This rearrangement joins TRBV30 to TRBJ1-1; 7 bases agree with TRBD1. Germline CDR1 is GTSNPN and CDR2 is SVGIG (reference sequence). J gave up 3 bases and V 3 bases, and 4 bases lay outside the gene matches. CDR3 size: 13 residues. The CDR3 reads CAWRDRPDTEAFF. Written as DNA, the CDR3 is TGTGCCTGGAGGGACAGGCCAGACACTGAAGCTTTCTTT.

The chain recombines TRBV12-3 or TRBV12-4 with TRBJ2-5, with D perhaps matching TRBD2 (6 bases). CDR3 length: 13 residues. The germline V and J ends were trimmed by 3 bases and 4 bases, with 9 bases remaining between them. The CDR3 spells CASSFTGAETQYF. The CDR3, as DNA: TGTGCCAGCAGTTTCACGGGAGCAGAGACCCAGTACTTC.

J is TRBJ2-7 and V is TRBV10-2; 13 bases line up with TRBD2. Trimming removed 6 bases from V and 2 bases from J; junction bases left unmatched: 4. Germline V gives CDR1 WSHSY, CDR2 SAAADI. This CDR3 comprises 15 residues. CDR3: CASSPTSGGAYEQYV. DNA for the CDR3: TGCGCCAGCAGCCCCACTAGCGGGGGGGCCTACGAGCAGTACGTC.

V gene TRBV7-9 combines with J gene TRBJ2-7, with unresolved D. Germline CDR1 reads SEHNR; CDR2 reads FQNEAQ (reference sequence). Trimming removed 3 bases at V and 6 bases at J, with 12 bases between. CDR3 length: 13 residues. The CDR3 sequence is CASSFPSTGEQYF. The CDR3 DNA reads as TGTGCCAGCAGCTTTCCCTCCACTGGCGAGCAGTACTTC. The full variable domain, its missing parts supplied by reference TRBV7-9 and TRBJ2-7, is DTGVSQNPRHKITKRGQNVTFRCDPISEHNRLYWYRQTLGQGPEFLTYFQNEAQLEKSRLLSDRFSAERPKGSFSTLEIQRTEQGDSAMYLCASSFPSTGEQYFGPGTRLTVT.

This chain uses TRBV19 with TRBJ2-1; D ambiguous. Germline loops: CDR1 LNHDA, CDR2 SQIVND (reference sequence). V was pared by 3 bases and J by 1 base, with 10 bases between. The CDR3 extends over 15 amino acids. CDR3 DNA sequence: TGTGCCAGTAGTATGTTGCAGTTTTCCTACAATGAGCAGTTCTTC. Translated, it gives CASSMLQFSYNEQFF.

The rearrangement links TRBV11-2 to TRBJ2-7, with 7 bases aligning to TRBD2. Germline CDR1 and CDR2: SGHAT and FQNNGV. The CDR3 is 15 residues long. J lost 3 bases, V lost 4 bases, and 9 bases had no gene match. CDR3 protein: CASSSGPGGGYEQYF. The CDR3 DNA sequence: TGTGCCAGCAGCTCAGGGCCTGGGGGGGGCTACGAGCAGTACTTC.

To note about this clone: Other DNA variants within this sample encode the same CDR3. V usage is TRBV19 and J usage is TRBJ1-5; 8 positions match TRBD1. CDR1 and CDR2 (germline): LNHDA, SQIVND (reference sequence). Trimming took 5 bases from V and 7 from J; bases not matched to a gene: 7. The CDR3 extends over 14 amino acids. CDR3 sequence: CASSRQGLGQPQHF. CDR3 nucleotides: TGTGCCAGTAGTCGACAGGGGTTAGGGCAGCCCCAGCATTTT.

V is TRBV6-5 and J is TRBJ2-7, with 9 nucleotides matching TRBD2. Germline CDR1 MNHEY, CDR2 SVGAGI. This CDR3 has 14 residues. The junction had 6 bases not matched to a gene; V was cut back by 6 bases and J by 3 bases. In DNA form, the CDR3 reads TGTGCCAGCAGGGGTAGCGGGAGTGTCTACGAGCAGTACTTC. Translating gives CASRGSGSVYEQYF.

The V and J genes are TRBV2 and TRBJ2-7; 8 positions match TRBD1. Germline V gene sequence: CDR1 SNHLY, CDR2 FYNNEI. V dropped 4 bases and J dropped 1; count of bases not matched to a gene: 3. The CDR3 sequence is 14 residues long. The CDR3 region has the DNA TGTGCCAGCAGTGCGGACAGGGCGTCCTACGAGCAGTACTTC. Translation: CASSADRASYEQYF.

The table lists this clone with a count of one. CDR3: CASSSHLTGTSDGYTF. The DNA for the CDR3 is TGTGCCAGCAGCTCCCATTTGACAGGGACCTCTGATGGCTACACCTTC. J is TRBJ1-2 and V is TRBV7-3; 7 bases are shared with TRBD1. The trim removed 4 bases at V and 6 bases at J, leaving 14 bases unmatched. Germline V CDR1 and CDR2: SGHTA, FQGTGA. CDR3 length equals 16 residues. The full variable domain, in which reference TRBV7-3 and TRBJ1-2 provide the parts outside the CDR3, is GAGVSQTPSNKVTEKGKYVELRCDPISGHTALYWYRQSLGQGPEFLIYFQGTGAADDSGLPNDRFFAVRPEGSVSTLKIQRTERGDSAVYLCASSSHLTGTSDGYTFGSGTRLTVV.

This chain links TRBV12-2 with TRBJ1-2. TRBV12-2 is a pseudogene locus. This CDR3 contains 21 residues. CDR3 residues: CASRPIGGGHIQSENNYGYTF. CDR3 bases: TGTGCAAGTCGCCCTATAGGGGGGGGGCACATACAATCGGAGAATAACTATGGCTACACCTTC.

This clone was seen a single time. The rearrangement uses TRBV28 and TRBJ2-1, with 10 bases matching TRBD2. In germline, CDR1 is MDHEN, CDR2 SYDVKM. Germline trimming cut 7 bases from V and 4 bases from J; bases unmatched to any gene: 10. CDR3 size: 16 residues. The CDR3 sequence is CASKFSRLAGYNEQFF. The CDR3 coding sequence is TGTGCCAGCAAGTTTTCGAGACTAGCGGGTTACAATGAGCAGTTCTTC.

The chain joins TRBV6-5 to TRBJ2-1; 9 bases fit TRBD2. The germline CDR1 and CDR2 sequences are MNHEY and SVGAGI. V dropped 6 bases and J dropped 5; count of bases not matched to a gene: 5. CDR3 length equals 14 residues. In nucleotides, the CDR3 is TGTGCCAGCAGGGGGAGCGGGGGGAACAATGAGCAGTTCTTC. It encodes CASRGSGGNNEQFF.

The V gene is TRBV24-1, the J gene TRBJ2-1, with D tentatively TRBD1 (6 bases). This CDR3 region has 16 residues. The germline V gene has CDR1 KGHDR and CDR2 SFDVKD. Trimming took off 4 bases at V and 3 bases at J, with 15 bases between the two ends. As DNA, the CDR3 is TGTGCCACCAGTGACACAGGGTCCCCTGACTACAATGAGCAGTTCTTC. It is translated as CATSDTGSPDYNEQFF.

V gene TRBV27 combines with J gene TRBJ1-2, with D maybe TRBD1 (5 bases). The CDR3 totals 18 residues. In germline, CDR1 is MNHEY, CDR2 SMNVEV (reference sequence). V gave up 1 base and J gave up 1 base, with 19 bases separating them. CDR3 coding DNA: TGTGCCAGCAGTTTATTGGCTCTCGGGGGGAGCTATAACTATGGCTACACCTTC. It is translated as CASSLLALGGSYNYGYTF.

V is TRBV4-2 and J is TRBJ2-3; 11 bases align to TRBD2. The CDR3 totals 16 residues. Germline CDR1 reads LGHNA; CDR2 reads YNFKEQ. Germline trimming cut 2 bases from V and 8 bases from J; bases unmatched to any gene: 9. CDR3 coding DNA: TGTGCCAGCAGCCAATTGACTAGCGGGATACGAGGTACGCAGTATTTT. As protein: CASSQLTSGIRGTQYF.

This clone came up a few times. The chain recombines TRBV7-9 with TRBJ2-2; 11 bases align to TRBD2. Germline loops: CDR1 SEHNR, CDR2 FQNEAQ (reference sequence). J lost 7 bases, V lost 5 bases, and 6 bases had no gene match. The CDR3 extends over 15 amino acids. The CDR3 here is CASSDKGLAGGELFF. The CDR3 DNA is TGTGCCAGCAGCGATAAAGGACTAGCGGGCGGGGAGCTGTTTTTT.

This clone was observed a few times. The chain carries TRBV5-1 and TRBJ1-5; TRBD1 might be the D (6 bases). Trimming cost V 0 bases and J 2 bases, with 9 bases left between them. The CDR3 covers 15 residues. From germline, CDR1 is SGHRS and CDR2 YFSETQ. The CDR3 here is CASSLAPGGNQPQHF. The CDR3 DNA reads TGCGCCAGCAGCTTGGCACCAGGGGGCAATCAGCCCCAGCATTTT.

This rearrangement joins TRBV5-1 to TRBJ2-7; 9 positions agree with TRBD2. With 2 bases clipped from V and 5 bases from J, the junction kept 2 bases outside the gene matches. The length of the CDR3 is 13 residues. The germline V gene has CDR1 SGHRS and CDR2 YFSETQ. The CDR3 region has the DNA TGCGCCAGCAGCTTTAGCGGGAGTGACGAGCAGTACTTC. As protein: CASSFSGSDEQYF.